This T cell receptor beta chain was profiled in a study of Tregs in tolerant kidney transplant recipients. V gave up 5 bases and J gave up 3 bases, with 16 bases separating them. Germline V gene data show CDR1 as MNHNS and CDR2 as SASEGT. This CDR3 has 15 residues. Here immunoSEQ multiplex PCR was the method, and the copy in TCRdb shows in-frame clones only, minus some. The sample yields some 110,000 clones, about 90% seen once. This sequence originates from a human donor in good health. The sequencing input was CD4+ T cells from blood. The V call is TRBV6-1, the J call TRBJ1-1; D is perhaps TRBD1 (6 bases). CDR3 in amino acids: CASSTRDISYTEAFF. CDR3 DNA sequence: TGTGCCAGCAGTACCCGGGACATCAGTTACACTGAAGCTTTCTTT.